This T cell receptor beta chain was identified in a study of metastatic and nonmetastatic thyroid tumors. Background on the study: Repertoires were compared across blood and tumor or nodule tissue from malignant and benign thyroid patients.

CDR3 length equals 16 residues. The germline V and J ends were trimmed by 2 bases and 3 bases, with 14 bases remaining between them. CDR1 SGHAT and CDR2 FQNNGV come from the germline V gene. Authors' analysis steps: A papillary thyroid cancer distant-metastasis classifier was built from CDR3 differences across clinicopathological groups. TCRdb reprocessed the PCR reads via MiXCR. The V and J calls shown here were made by TCRdb, not taken from the authors' results. The table records tens of thousands of clones, more than 35% of them present only once. Ahead of thyroid surgery, no patient had received treatment of any kind. Points from the study as a whole: Reportedly, malignant thyroid tumors had significantly higher TCR beta diversity than benign nodules, in blood and tumor.

Turning to this clone: The antigen is unknown.

The source of this sequence is a female donor with papillary thyroid cancer or a benign thyroid nodule (not recorded which). Some clones in this sample may be carry-over from other donors' samples. The chain links TRBV11-2 to TRBJ1-5; D might be TRBD1 (6 bases). Sequencing input: tumor tissue. The CDR3 DNA reads TGTGCCAGCAGCTTAACAACAGGGCGGTTCAATCAGCCCCAGCATTTT. Translation gives CASSLTTGRFNQPQHF.